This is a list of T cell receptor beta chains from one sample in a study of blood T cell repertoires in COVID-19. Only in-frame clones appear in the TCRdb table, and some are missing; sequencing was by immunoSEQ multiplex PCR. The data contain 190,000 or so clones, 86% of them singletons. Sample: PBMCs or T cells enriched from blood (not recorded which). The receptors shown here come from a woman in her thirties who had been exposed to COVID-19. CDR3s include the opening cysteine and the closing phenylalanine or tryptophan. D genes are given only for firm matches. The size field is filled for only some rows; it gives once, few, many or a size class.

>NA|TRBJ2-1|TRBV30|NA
TGTGCCTGGAGTGTGGGGAGTAGCTCCTACAATGAGCAGTTCTTC
CAWSVGSSSYNEQFF
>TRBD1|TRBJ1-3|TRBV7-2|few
TGTGCCAGCAACGCAGACAGGGTAACCCCTGGAAACACCATATATTTT
CASNADRVTPGNTIYF
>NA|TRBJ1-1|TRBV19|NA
TGTGCCAGTAACTCCTTACCAGGGGAAGCTTTCTTT
CASNSLPGEAFF
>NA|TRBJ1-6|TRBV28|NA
TGTGCCAGCAGTTTAACAGTTTCACCCCTCCACTTT
CASSLTVSPLHF
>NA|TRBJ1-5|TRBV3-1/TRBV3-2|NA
TGTGCCAGCAGCCAAGGTTTCGGGAGCAATCAGCCCCAGCATTTT
CASSQGFGSNQPQHF
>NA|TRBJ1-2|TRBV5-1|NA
TGCGCCAGCAGCCCCAGGGGAGACTATGGCTACACCTTC
CASSPRGDYGYTF
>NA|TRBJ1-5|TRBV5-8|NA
TGTGCCAGCAGCTTGGCCCAGGGAATGGAGCCCCAGCATTTT
CASSLAQGMEPQHF
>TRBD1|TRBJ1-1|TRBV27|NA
TGTGCCAGCAGTGGTCGACAGGGGGCATCCGAAGCTTTCTTT
CASSGRQGASEAFF
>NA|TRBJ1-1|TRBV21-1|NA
TGTGCCAGCAGCAAAGGCGGTGACGGTAACACTGAAGCTTTCTTT
CASSKGGDGNTEAFF
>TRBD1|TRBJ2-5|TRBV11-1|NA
TGTGCCAGCAGCTCAGCCGGGACAGGGTTAGAGACCCAGTACTTC
CASSSAGTGLETQYF
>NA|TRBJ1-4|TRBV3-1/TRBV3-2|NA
TGTGCCAGCAGCCAAGGACAGGCATCGGGAAAACTGTTTTTT
CASSQGQASGKLFF
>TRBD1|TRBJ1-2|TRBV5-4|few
TGTGCCAGCAGCTGGGACAGGGGGAACTATGGCTACACCTTC
CASSWDRGNYGYTF
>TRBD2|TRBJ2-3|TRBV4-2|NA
TGTGCCAGCAGCCACTTTGGCAGAGCGGGACCCACAGATACGCAGTATTTT
CASSHFGRAGPTDTQYF
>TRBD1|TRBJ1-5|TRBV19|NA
TGTGCCAGCAATCGGGACAGGGAGAATCAGCCCCAGCATTTT
CASNRDRENQPQHF
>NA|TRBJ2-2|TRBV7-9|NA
TGTGCCAGCAGCTTACAGGTTGCCGGGGAGCTGTTTTTT
CASSLQVAGELFF
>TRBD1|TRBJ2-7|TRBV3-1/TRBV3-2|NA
TGTGCCAGCAGCCCCAGGACAGGGGGCATTTCGGGCTCCTACGAGCAGTACTTC
CASSPRTGGISGSYEQYF
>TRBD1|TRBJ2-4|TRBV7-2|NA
TGTGCCAGCAGCTTACAGGGGGCGACCAAAAACATTCAGTACTTC
CASSLQGATKNIQYF
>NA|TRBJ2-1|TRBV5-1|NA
TGCGCCAGCAGCTTGAGGGGTGCACCCTCCAATGAGCAGTTCTTC
CASSLRGAPSNEQFF
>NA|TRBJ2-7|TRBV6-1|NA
TGTGCCAGCAGTGAAGCAGTGGGCCCCTTCGAGCAGTACTTC
CASSEAVGPFEQYF
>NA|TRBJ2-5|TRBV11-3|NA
TGTGCCAGCAGCTGGCAACCCATTGGGAGGGGGGAGACCCAGTACTTC
CASSWQPIGRGETQYF
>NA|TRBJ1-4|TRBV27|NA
TGTGCCAGCAGTTTAACCGGGTTTTTCACTGAAAAACTGTTTTTT
CASSLTGFFTEKLFF
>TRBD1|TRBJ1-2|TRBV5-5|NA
TGTGCCAGCAGCGCGACGGGACAGGGCTTAGATGGCTACACCTTC
CASSATGQGLDGYTF
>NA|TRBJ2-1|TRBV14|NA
TGTGCCAGCAGCCAAAGGCCCCAGGGCGGCAATGAGCAGTTCTTC
CASSQRPQGGNEQFF
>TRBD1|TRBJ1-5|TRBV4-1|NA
TGCGCCAGCAGCCATGAAATACAGGGGGCTGGAAATCAGCCCCAGCATTTT
CASSHEIQGAGNQPQHF
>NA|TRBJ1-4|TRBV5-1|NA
TGCGCCAGCAGCTTGGGCTGGACAGACGCAACTAATGAAAAACTGTTTTTT
CASSLGWTDATNEKLFF
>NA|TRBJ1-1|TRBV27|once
TGTGCCAGCAGTCTTTACAGGGTCGGTGAAGCTTTCTTT
CASSLYRVGEAFF
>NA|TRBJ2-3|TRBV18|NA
TGTGCCAGCTCACCACGGGGCGGGGACACAGATACGCAGTATTTT
CASSPRGGDTDTQYF
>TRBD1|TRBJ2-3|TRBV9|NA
TGTGCCAGCAGGGCTATGGGGACAGACACAGATACGCAGTATTTT
CASRAMGTDTDTQYF
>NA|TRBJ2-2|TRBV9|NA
TGTGCCAGCAGCGGTAGCGTGGCCGGGGAGCTGTTTTTT
CASSGSVAGELFF
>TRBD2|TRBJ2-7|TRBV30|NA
TGTGCCTGGAGTGTAGGGCGGGGGGGAACCTACGAGCAGTACTTC
CAWSVGRGGTYEQYF
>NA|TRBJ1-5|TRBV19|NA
TGTGCCAGTAGTCAGGGGCTAGATCAGCCCCAGCATTTT
CASSQGLDQPQHF
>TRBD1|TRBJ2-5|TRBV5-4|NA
TGTGCCAGCAGCTCGGACAGGGGGGAGACCCAGTACTTC
CASSSDRGETQYF
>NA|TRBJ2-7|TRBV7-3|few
TGTGCCAGCAGCTCCCTTGGGCCTCCGGGGGAGCAGTACTTC
CASSSLGPPGEQYF
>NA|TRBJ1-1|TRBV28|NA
TGTGCCACCTCACGACAGGCTCCTTTCACGGCTTTCTTT
CATSRQAPFTAFF
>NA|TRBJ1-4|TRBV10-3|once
TGTGCCATCAGTGAGGGGGGGGGAACAAGTGCAACTAATGAAAAACTGTTTTTT
CAISEGGGTSATNEKLFF
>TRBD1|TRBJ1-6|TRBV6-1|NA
TGTGCCAGCAGTGAAATGACAGGGTGGAATTCACCCCTCCACTTT
CASSEMTGWNSPLHF
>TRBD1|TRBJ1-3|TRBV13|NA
TGTGCCAGCAGCTTACAGGGGGCGGCGGGAAACACCATATATTTT
CASSLQGAAGNTIYF
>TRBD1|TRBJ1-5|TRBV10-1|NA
TGCGCCAGCAGTGAGTCGAGGACAGGGGAGGGACGCGGCAATCAGCCCCAGCATTTT
CASSESRTGEGRGNQPQHF
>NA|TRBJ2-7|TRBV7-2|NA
TGTGCCAGCCGGAGGTTTTCCGAGCAGTACTTC
CASRRFSEQYF
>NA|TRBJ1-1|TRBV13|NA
TGTGCCAGCAGCTCCCTGCGAACTGAAGCTTTCTTT
CASSSLRTEAFF
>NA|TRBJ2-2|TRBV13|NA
TGTGCCAGCAGCTTCACAGGGCTCCACACCGGGGAGCTGTTTTTT
CASSFTGLHTGELFF
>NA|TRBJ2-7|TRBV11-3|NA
TGTGCCAGCAGCTTAGGCACCAGGTTGTACGAGCAGTACTTC
CASSLGTRLYEQYF
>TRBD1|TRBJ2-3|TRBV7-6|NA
TGTGCCAGCAGCTTAGTAGTAGGGGGCGAGGTGGTGACAGATACGCAGTATTTT
CASSLVVGGEVVTDTQYF
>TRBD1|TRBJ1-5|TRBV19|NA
TGTGCCAGCGGGACAGCAATAAATCAGCCCCAGCATTTT
CASGTAINQPQHF
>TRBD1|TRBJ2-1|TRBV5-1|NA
TGCGCCAGCAGCCCAGGGACAGGGTGGAATGAGCAGTTCTTC
CASSPGTGWNEQFF
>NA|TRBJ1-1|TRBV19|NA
TGTGCCAGTAGTATAACCGGCAGGGTTGAGACTGAAGCTTTCTTT
CASSITGRVETEAFF
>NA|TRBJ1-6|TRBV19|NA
TGTGCCAGTAGGACAGGCGAGGGTTCACCCCTCCACTTT
CASRTGEGSPLHF
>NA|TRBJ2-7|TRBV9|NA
TGTGCCAGCAGCGTAGGTGGCATATCCTACGAGCAGTACTTC
CASSVGGISYEQYF
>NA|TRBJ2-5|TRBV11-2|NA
TGTGCCAGCAGCCCGAGGTCGGGGGTTGAGACCCAGTACTTC
CASSPRSGVETQYF
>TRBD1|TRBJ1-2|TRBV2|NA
TGTGCCAGCAGTTATACCGGGACAGGGACCTATGGCTACACCTTC
CASSYTGTGTYGYTF
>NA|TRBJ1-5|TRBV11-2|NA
TGTGCCAGCAGCTTAGATGGGGCAGATCAGCCCCAGCATTTT
CASSLDGADQPQHF
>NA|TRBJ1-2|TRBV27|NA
TGTGCCAGCAGTTTACGGGTTGCGAGCGGCTACACCTTC
CASSLRVASGYTF
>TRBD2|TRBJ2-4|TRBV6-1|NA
TGTGCCAGCAGTGCAGGGACTAGCGGGGGACTAGCCAAAAACATTCAGTACTTC
CASSAGTSGGLAKNIQYF
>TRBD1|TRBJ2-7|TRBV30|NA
TGTGCCTGGAGGGCAAAACCGGGACAGGGGCACCACGAGCAGTACTTC
CAWRAKPGQGHHEQYF
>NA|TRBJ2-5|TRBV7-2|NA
TGTGCCAGCAGCTTAGTTAGAGAAGAGACCCAGTACTTC
CASSLVREETQYF
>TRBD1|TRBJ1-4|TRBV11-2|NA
TGTGCCAGCAGGCGACCGGGACAGGGTAATGAAAAACTGTTTTTT
CASRRPGQGNEKLFF
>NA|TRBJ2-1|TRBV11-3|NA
TGTGCCAGCAGCTTAGGTGGCCGTGGGGCAGGGATTGAGCAGTTCTTC
CASSLGGRGAGIEQFF
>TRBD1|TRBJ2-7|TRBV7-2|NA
TGTGCCAGCAGTACAGGGGTCCCCGGTCTCGAGCAGTACTTC
CASSTGVPGLEQYF
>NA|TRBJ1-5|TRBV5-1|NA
TGCGCCAGCAGCTTGATCCCTATGACAGGTAGCAATCAGCCCCAGCATTTT
CASSLIPMTGSNQPQHF
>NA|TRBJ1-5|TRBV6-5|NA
TGTGCCGCCCCAGGCCCGTGTTTTCAGCCCCAGCATTTT
CAAPGPCFQPQHF